This TCR beta chain was obtained from a study of shared clonotypes between healthy human individuals. Study summary: Each donor's CD4 naive and CD4 memory cells filled three plates apiece, CD8 naive two, and CD8 memory one.

As for this clone: What it binds is not known.

The V gene's germline CDR1 is SEHNR and CDR2 FQNEAQ (reference sequence). The CDR3 is made up of 15 amino acids. The V and J ends lost 0 bases and 6 bases, in that order; junction bases with no gene match: 2. Regarding the study as a whole: Non-shared clonotypes displayed generation probabilities falling below those of clonotypes present in all four donors.

Sorted-subset replicate PCRs used roughly 210 ng of genomic DNA. This amount corresponded to approximately 30,000 T cell genomes. Per the study methods: Filtering differed since immunoSEQ provided only junctions, with no quality scores. Produced via immunoSEQ multiplex PCR; TCRdb's table is partial and in-frame only. V, J and clone size are taken as reported in that table, and D and trimming were inferred from the DNA itself. The table has around 690,000 clones, around 91% seen once; the top ten hold roughly 36%. This chain joins TRBV7-9 and TRBJ1-1; 12 bases agree with TRBD1. The sample taken for sequencing was memory CD8+ T cells from PBMCs. Subset noted: CD45RO+ cells pooled with CCR7-negative TemRA cells. This sequence was found in a man younger than 35 in good health. Some clones in this sample may be carry-over from other donors' samples. The CDR3 sequence: CASSLAGQGAPEAFF. Here the CDR3 DNA reads TGTGCCAGCAGCTTAGCGGGACAGGGGGCCCCTGAAGCTTTCTTT.